The table lists the clone carrying this T cell receptor (beta chain) with many counts. V lost 6 bases, J lost 4 bases, and 12 bases lay in between. Germline loops: CDR1 SQVTM, CDR2 ANQGSEA. The CDR3 covers 13 residues. TCR beta CDR3 region amplification was performed from RNA transcripts. The primer set for the first-round RT-PCR of the TCR CDR3 was HTBI. TCRdb called the multiplex PCR reads again in MiXCR, with one record for every CDR3 protein. The sample includes over 700,000 distinct CDR3 sequences, approximately 40% of them seen just once. The data were obtained in a study of T cells in Graves' hyperthyroidism and ophthalmopathy.

The sequence was obtained from a man aged 18 to 30 with Graves' hyperthyroidism. The sample was blood. V is TRBV29-1 and J is TRBJ2-2, with D perhaps matching TRBD1 (6 bases). The CDR3 nucleotides read TGCAGCGTCTCGGGACAAGGCACCGGGGAGCTGTTTTTT. This codes for CSVSGQGTGELFF.